These 12 T cell receptor beta chains came from one sample sequenced in a study of early T cells in non-severe SARS-CoV-2 infection. TCRdb ran MiXCR on the 5' RACE reads and lists one entry per CDR3 protein. This table holds about 48,000 distinct CDR3 sequences, around 7.7% found once. The sample comprised whole blood. The receptors were sampled from an adult who was a healthcare worker with PCR-confirmed SARS-CoV-2 infection or an uninfected control (not recorded which).

This clonotype turned up a few times. J is TRBJ2-7 and V is TRBV2; D is ambiguous. With 3 bases removed from V and 0 bases from J, the gap between germline ends came to 6 bases. Germline CDR1 SNHLY, CDR2 FYNNEI. CDR3 length: 13 amino acids. For the CDR3, the DNA is TGTGCCAGCAGTGATCTCAGCTCCTACGAGCAGTACTTC. Protein product: CASSDLSSYEQYF.

Ten or more counts support this clonotype. The chain uses TRBV12-3 or TRBV12-4 and TRBJ1-2; no clear D gene. The CDR3 consists of 14 residues. V was cut by 5 bases and J by 2 bases, with 12 bases left in between. The CDR3, as DNA: TGTGCCAGCAGTCCCAAGACGGCCAACTATGGCTACACCTTC. It yields the protein CASSPKTANYGYTF.

This clonotype came up once. This CDR3 fails to terminate in the conserved phenylalanine or tryptophan, so it likely reflects a read error. The V call is TRBV10-2, the J call TRBJ1-4; TRBD1 aligns across 7 bases. Germline V gives CDR1 WSHSY, CDR2 SAAADI. The CDR3 is made up of 17 amino acids. V dropped 1 base and J dropped 8; count of bases not matched to a gene: 13. This chain's CDR3 is CASSEWGVTGDGEKLFS. The CDR3 DNA reads TGCGCCAGCAGTGAGTGGGGGGTAACAGGGGACGGAGAAAAACTGTTTTCT.

V gene TRBV9 combines with J gene TRBJ2-7; D is unresolved. V lost 0 bases and J lost 2, with 9 bases in between. This CDR3 is 14 amino acids long. Germline CDR1 and CDR2: SGDLS and YYNGEE. CDR3 bases: TGTGCCAGCAGCGTAGATTTGGGAACCTACGAGCAGTACTTC. This gives the protein CASSVDLGTYEQYF.

This clonotype showed up many times. The V call is TRBV10-3, the J call TRBJ2-3, with D perhaps matching TRBD2 (7 bases). Per the germline V gene, CDR1 is ENHRY and CDR2 is SYGVKD. V lost 7 bases and J 2 bases, leaving 13 bases between the germline ends. The CDR3 is 14 residues long. The CDR3 reads CAIKAGATTDTQYF. The DNA for the CDR3 is TGTGCCATCAAGGCGGGGGCCACCACAGATACGCAGTATTTT.

This clonotype was found a few times. CDR3 sequence reads: CASSWDTGELFF. The CDR3 nucleotides are TGTGCCAGCAGCTGGGACACCGGGGAGCTGTTTTTT. The rearrangement joins TRBV5-6 to TRBJ2-2, with D unclear. This CDR3 has 12 amino acids. The germline CDR1 and CDR2 sequences are SGHDT and YYEEEE. The V and J ends lost 3 bases and 3 bases respectively, with 3 bases between them.

This clonotype was observed a handful of times. J is TRBJ2-1 and V is TRBV30; the match to TRBD1 covers 10 bases. Germline values: CDR1 GTSNPN, CDR2 SVGIG (reference sequence). The ends lost 4 bases at V and 3 bases at J; junction bases unmatched: 3. The CDR3 consists of 14 residues. The DNA of the CDR3 is TGTGCCTGGACCGGACAGGGGGACTACAATGAGCAGTTCTTC. Amino acid sequence: CAWTGQGDYNEQFF. Complete variable domain (other parts from reference TRBV30 and TRBJ2-1): SQTIHQWPATLVQPVGSPLSLECTVEGTSNPNLYWYRQAAGRGLQLLFYSVGIGQISSEVPQNLSASRPQDRQFILSSKKLLLSDSGFYLCAWTGQGDYNEQFFGPGTRLTVL.

This clonotype has ten or more counts. Written as DNA, the CDR3 is TGCAGTGCAAATAACGGGATGGGCACTGAAGCTTTCTTT. Translated: CSANNGMGTEAFF. The chain uses TRBV20-1 and TRBJ1-1, with D unclear. Per germline, CDR1 DFQATT and CDR2 SNEGSKA (reference sequence). The CDR3 length is 13 residues. Between the trimmed V and J ends, which lost 6 bases and 4 bases, there was a span of 15 bases.

The sample holds many counts of this clonotype. The genes are TRBV2 and TRBJ1-6; D not certain. Germline V CDR1 and CDR2: SNHLY, FYNNEI. Between the trimmed V and J ends, which lost 4 bases and 9 bases, there was a span of 16 bases. CDR3 length: 15 amino acids. The CDR3: CASSGGRRQSSPLHF. CDR3 sequence (DNA): TGTGCCAGCAGTGGCGGGAGGAGGCAAAGTTCACCCCTCCACTTT.

This clonotype was seen at least ten times. The CDR3 is CASSQGEYGYTF. As DNA, the CDR3 is TGTGCCAGCAGCCAGGGGGAATATGGCTACACCTTC. The chain has TRBV4-2 and TRBJ1-2; maybe TRBD1 (5 bases). Germline CDR1 and CDR2: LGHNA and YNFKEQ. The V end lost 3 bases, the J end lost 5 bases, and 7 bases lay between the germline ends. The CDR3 extends over 12 amino acids.

This clonotype was counted ten times or more. The J gene is TRBJ1-5, the V gene TRBV4-3; 7 bases are shared with TRBD1. Germline lookup yields CDR1 LGHNA and CDR2 YSLEER. Losses at the gene ends were 0 bases for V and 2 bases for J; bases not matched to a gene: 10. The CDR3 consists of 18 residues. The CDR3 spells CASSQDLGGGGGNQPQHF. CDR3 in DNA: TGCGCCAGCAGCCAAGATCTAGGAGGGGGCGGCGGCAATCAGCCCCAGCATTTT.

This clonotype was seen many times. The chain joins TRBV20-1 to TRBJ2-3; the D is unclear. Trimming left V 1 base short and J 2 bases short, with 7 bases between. Germline V lookup: CDR1 DFQATT, CDR2 SNEGSKA (reference sequence). The CDR3 has 13 residues. The CDR3 loop reads CSARVSATDTQYF. The CDR3 coding sequence is TGCAGTGCTAGAGTGTCGGCCACAGATACGCAGTATTTT.